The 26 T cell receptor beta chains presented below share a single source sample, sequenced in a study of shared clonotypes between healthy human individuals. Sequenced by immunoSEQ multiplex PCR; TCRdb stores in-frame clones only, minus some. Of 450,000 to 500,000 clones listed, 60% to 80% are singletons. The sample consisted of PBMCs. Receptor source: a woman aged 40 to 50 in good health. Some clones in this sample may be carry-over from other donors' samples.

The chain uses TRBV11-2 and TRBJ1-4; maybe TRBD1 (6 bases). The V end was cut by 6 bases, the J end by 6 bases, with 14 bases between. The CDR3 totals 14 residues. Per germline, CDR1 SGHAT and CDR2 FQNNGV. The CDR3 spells CASRLNRAHEKLFF. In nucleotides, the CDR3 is TGTGCCAGCAGATTGAACAGGGCTCATGAAAAACTGTTTTTT.

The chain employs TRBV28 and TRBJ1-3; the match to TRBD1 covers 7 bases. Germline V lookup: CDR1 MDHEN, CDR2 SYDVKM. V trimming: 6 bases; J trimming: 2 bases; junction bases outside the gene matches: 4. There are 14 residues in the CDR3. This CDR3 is CASSFTGAGNTIYF. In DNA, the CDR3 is TGTGCCAGCAGCTTTACAGGGGCTGGAAACACCATATATTTT.

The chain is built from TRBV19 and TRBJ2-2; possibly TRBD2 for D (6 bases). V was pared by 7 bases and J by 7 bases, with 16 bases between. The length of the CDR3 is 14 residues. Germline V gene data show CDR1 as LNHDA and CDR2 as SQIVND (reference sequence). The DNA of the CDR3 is TGTGCCAGTACCCCTTCCAGCGGGTACGGGGAGCTGTTTTTT. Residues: CASTPSSGYGELFF.

The CDR3 is CASSQGGVTEAFF. The CDR3 DNA is TGTGCCAGCAGTCAAGGGGGCGTAACTGAAGCTTTCTTT. V is TRBV5-5 and J is TRBJ1-1, with TRBD1 matching over 7 bases. Trimming removed 5 bases from V and 5 bases from J; junction bases left unmatched: 6. This CDR3 region has 13 residues. CDR1 and CDR2 from the germline V gene are SGHKS and YYEKEE (reference sequence).

The CDR3 spells CASSSSVNTEAFF. CDR3 coding DNA: TGTGCCAGCAGTTCCTCAGTGAACACTGAAGCTTTCTTT. This chain links TRBV27 with TRBJ1-1, with D unresolved. V gave up 4 bases and J gave up 0 bases, with 6 bases separating them. From germline, CDR1 is MNHEY and CDR2 SMNVEV (reference sequence). The CDR3 covers 13 residues.

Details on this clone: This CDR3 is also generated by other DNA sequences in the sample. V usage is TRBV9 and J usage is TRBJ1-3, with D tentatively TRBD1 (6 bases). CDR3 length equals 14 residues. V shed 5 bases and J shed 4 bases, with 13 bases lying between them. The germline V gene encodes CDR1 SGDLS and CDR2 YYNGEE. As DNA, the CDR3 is TGTGCCAGCAGTGGTACAGGGTCCGGAAACACCATATATTTT. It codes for CASSGTGSGNTIYF.

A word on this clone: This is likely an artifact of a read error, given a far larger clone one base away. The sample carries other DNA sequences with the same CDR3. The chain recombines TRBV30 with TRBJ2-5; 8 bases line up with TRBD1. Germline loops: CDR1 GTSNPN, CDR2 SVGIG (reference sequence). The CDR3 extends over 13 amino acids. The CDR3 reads CAWTRTGKETQYF. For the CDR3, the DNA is TGCGCCTGGACCCGGACAGGGAAAGAGACCCAGTACTTC.

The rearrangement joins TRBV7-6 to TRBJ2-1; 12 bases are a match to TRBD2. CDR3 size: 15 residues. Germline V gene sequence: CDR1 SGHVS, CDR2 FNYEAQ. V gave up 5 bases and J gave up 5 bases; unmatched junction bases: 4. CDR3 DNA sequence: TGTGCCAGCAGCCAAGGGACTAGCGGGCACAATGAGCAGTTCTTC. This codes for CASSQGTSGHNEQFF. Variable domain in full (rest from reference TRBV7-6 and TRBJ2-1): GAGVSQSPRYKVTKRGQDVALRCDPISGHVSLYWYRQALGQGPEFLTYFNYEAQQDKSGLPNDRFSAERPEGSISTLTIQRTEQRDSAMYRCASSQGTSGHNEQFFGPGTRLTVL.

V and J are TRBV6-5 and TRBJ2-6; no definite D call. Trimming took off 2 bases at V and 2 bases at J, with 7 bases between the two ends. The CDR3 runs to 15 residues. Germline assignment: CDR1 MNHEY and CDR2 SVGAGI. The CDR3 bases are TGTGCCAGCAGTTACGAGTGGCCTGGGGCCAACGTCCTGACTTTC. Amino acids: CASSYEWPGANVLTF.

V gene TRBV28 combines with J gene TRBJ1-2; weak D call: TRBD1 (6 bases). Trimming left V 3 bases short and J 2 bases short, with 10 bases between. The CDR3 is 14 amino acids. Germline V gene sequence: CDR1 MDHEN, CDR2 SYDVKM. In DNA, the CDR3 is TGTGCCAGCAGTTTGGACAGCGGGAACTATGGCTACACCTTC. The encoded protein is CASSLDSGNYGYTF.

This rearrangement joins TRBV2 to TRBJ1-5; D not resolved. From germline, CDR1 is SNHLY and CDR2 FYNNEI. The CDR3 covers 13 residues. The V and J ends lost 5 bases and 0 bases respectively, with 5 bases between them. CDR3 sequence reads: CASSSSSNQPQHF. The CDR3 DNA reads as TGTGCCAGCAGTAGTAGTAGCAATCAGCCCCAGCATTTT.

CDR3 amino acids: CASRGLAGGPETQYF. Written as DNA, the CDR3 is TGCGCCAGCAGGGGACTAGCGGGAGGGCCAGAGACCCAGTACTTC. The chain joins TRBV5-1 to TRBJ2-5, with TRBD2 identical over 16 bases. The V and J ends lost 5 bases and 4 bases, in that order; junction bases with no gene match: 2. Germline V CDR1 and CDR2: SGHRS, YFSETQ. This CDR3 has 15 residues.

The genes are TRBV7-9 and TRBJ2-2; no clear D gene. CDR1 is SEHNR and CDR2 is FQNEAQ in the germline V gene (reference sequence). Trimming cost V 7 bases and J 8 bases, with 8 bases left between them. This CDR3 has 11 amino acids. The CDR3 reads CASTTWGELFF. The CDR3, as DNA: TGTGCCAGCACAACATGGGGGGAGCTGTTTTTT. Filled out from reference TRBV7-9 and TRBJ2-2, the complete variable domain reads DTGVSQNPRHKITKRGQNVTFRCDPISEHNRLYWYRQTLGQGPEFLTYFQNEAQLEKSRLLSDRFSAERPKGSFSTLEIQRTEQGDSAMYLCASTTWGELFFGEGSRLTVL.

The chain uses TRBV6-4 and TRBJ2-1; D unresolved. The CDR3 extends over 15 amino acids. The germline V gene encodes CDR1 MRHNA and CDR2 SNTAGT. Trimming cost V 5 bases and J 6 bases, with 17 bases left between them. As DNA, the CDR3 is TGTGCCAGCAGTCCGACCGACACCCCGGTCAATGAGCAGTTCTTC. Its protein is CASSPTDTPVNEQFF.

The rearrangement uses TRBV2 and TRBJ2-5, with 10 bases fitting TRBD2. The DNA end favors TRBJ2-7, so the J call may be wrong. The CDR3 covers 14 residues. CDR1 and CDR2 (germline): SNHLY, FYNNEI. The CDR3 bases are TGTGCCAGCAGTCCTGAGAGCGGGAGGGACGAGCAGTACTTC. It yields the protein CASSPESGRDEQYF.

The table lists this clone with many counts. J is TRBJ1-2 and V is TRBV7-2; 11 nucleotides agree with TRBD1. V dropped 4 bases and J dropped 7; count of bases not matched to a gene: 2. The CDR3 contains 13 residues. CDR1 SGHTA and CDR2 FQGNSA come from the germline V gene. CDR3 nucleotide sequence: TGTGCCAGCAGCTCGGGACAGGGGGGTGGCTACACCTTC. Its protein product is CASSSGQGGGYTF.

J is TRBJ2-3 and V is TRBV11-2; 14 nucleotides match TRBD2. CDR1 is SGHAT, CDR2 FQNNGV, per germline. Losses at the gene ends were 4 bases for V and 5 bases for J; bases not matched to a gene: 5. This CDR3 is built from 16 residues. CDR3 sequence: CASSWGLAGVRDTQYF. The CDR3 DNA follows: TGTGCCAGCAGCTGGGGACTAGCGGGAGTTAGAGATACGCAGTATTTT. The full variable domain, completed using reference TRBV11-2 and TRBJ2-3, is EAGVAQSPRYKIIEKRQSVAFWCNPISGHATLYWYQQILGQGPKLLIQFQNNGVVDDSQLPKDRFSAERLKGVDSTLKIQPAKLEDSAVYLCASSWGLAGVRDTQYFGPGTRLTVL.

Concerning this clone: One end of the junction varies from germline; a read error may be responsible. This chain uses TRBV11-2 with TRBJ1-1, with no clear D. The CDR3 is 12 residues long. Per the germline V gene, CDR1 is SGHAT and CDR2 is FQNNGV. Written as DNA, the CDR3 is TGTGCCAGCGGCTGGACGGGTGCTGAGGCTTTCTTT. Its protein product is CASGWTGAEAFF.

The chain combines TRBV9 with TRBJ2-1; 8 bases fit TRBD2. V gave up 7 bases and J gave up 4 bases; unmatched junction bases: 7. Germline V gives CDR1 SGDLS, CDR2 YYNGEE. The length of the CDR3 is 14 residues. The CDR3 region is CASGGGLEYNEQFF. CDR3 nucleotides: TGTGCCAGCGGAGGGGGACTAGAGTACAATGAGCAGTTCTTC.

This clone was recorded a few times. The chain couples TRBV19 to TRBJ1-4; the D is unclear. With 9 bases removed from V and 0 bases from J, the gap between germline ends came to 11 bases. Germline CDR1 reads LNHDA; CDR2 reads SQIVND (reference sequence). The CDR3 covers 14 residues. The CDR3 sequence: CASTALATNEKLFF. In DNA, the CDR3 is TGTGCCAGCACTGCCTTGGCAACTAATGAAAAACTGTTTTTT.

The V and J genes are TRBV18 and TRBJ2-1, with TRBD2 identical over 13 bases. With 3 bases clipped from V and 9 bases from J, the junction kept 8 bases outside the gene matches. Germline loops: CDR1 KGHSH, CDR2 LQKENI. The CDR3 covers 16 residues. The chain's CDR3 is CASSPGLAGAWGEQFF. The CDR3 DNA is TGTGCCAGCTCACCTGGACTAGCGGGAGCTTGGGGTGAGCAGTTCTTC.

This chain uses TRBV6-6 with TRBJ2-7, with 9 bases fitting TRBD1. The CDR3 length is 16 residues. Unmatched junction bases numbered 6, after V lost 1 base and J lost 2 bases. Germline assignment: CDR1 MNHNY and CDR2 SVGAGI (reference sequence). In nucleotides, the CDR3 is TGTGCCAGCAGTTACTTCCGGGACAGGGTGCCCTACGAGCAGTACTTC. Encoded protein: CASSYFRDRVPYEQYF.

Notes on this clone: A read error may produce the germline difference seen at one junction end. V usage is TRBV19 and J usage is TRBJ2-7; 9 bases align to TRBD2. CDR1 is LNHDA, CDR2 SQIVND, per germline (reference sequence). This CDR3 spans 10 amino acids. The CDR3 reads CARRGGRVNF. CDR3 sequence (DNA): TGTGCCAGGCGGGGGGGCCGGGTAAACTTC.

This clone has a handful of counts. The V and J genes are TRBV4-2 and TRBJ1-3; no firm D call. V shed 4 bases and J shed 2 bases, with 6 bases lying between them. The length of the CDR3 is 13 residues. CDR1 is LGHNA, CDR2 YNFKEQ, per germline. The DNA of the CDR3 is TGTGCCAGCAGCCCCAAACCTGGAAACACCATATATTTT. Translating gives CASSPKPGNTIYF.

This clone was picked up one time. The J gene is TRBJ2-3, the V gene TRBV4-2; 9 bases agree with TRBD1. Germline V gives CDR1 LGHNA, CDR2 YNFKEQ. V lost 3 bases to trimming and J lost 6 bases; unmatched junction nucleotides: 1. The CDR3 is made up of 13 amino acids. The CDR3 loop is CASSQGQGDTQYF. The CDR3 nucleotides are TGTGCCAGCAGCCAGGGACAGGGCGATACGCAGTATTTT.

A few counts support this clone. CDR3 region: CASRFGGTYEQYF. The CDR3 coding sequence is TGTGCCAGCAGGTTCGGGGGTACCTACGAGCAGTACTTC. This chain connects TRBV28 to TRBJ2-7, with D possibly TRBD2 on 6 matching bases. The CDR3 loop spans 13 amino acids. Germline CDR1 reads MDHEN; CDR2 reads SYDVKM. Trimming shortened V by 6 bases and J by 2 bases, and 11 bases separated the two germline ends.